This TCR beta chain was observed in a study of blood T cell repertoires in COVID-19. Study as a whole: Samples of COVID-19 (acute and convalescent) were obtained from the United States, Italy and Spain. From T cells, B-cell-depleted T cells, or PBMCs came the material, which was cDNA or gDNA.

The repertoire was sequenced with immunoSEQ multiplex PCR; TCRdb's copy has only in-frame clones and lacks some. The sample records around 50,000 clones, approximately 85% being singletons. This clone showed up just once. Trimming took off 2 bases at V and 5 bases at J, with 15 bases between the two ends. Per germline, CDR1 MNHNS and CDR2 SASEGT. This CDR3 comprises 15 residues. Sequencing was done on a sample of peripheral blood. The chain links TRBV6-1 to TRBJ1-2; D remains ambiguous. The origin of this receptor is a woman aged 55-70 years with acute or convalescent COVID-19. The CDR3 nucleotides are TGTGCCAGCAGTGAATGGGCCTTCTCCGGATATGGCTACACCTTC. Protein sequence: CASSEWAFSGYGYTF.